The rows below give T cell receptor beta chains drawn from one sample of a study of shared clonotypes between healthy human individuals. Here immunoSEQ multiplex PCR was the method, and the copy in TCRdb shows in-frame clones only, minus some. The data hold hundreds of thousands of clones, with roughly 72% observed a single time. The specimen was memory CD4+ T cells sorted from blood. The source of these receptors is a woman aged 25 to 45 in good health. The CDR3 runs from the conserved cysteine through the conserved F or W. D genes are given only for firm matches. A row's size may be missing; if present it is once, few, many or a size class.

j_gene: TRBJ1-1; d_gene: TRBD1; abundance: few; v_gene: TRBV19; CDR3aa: CASSIPGTANTEAFF; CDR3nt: TGTGCCAGTAGTATCCCCGGGACAGCGAACACTGAAGCTTTCTTT
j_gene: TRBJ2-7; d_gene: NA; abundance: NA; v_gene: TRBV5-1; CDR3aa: CASSFRGQTHGFYEQYF; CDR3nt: TGCGCCAGCAGCTTTCGAGGTCAAACTCACGGCTTTTACGAGCAGTACTTC
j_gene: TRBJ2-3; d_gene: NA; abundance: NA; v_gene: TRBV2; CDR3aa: CASSDSSVGTDTQYF; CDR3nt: TGTGCCAGCAGTGATTCTAGCGTCGGCACAGATACGCAGTATTTT
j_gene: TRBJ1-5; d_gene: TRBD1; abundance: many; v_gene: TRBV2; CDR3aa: CASAPRDRVDQPQHF; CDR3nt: TGTGCCAGCGCACCCCGGGACAGGGTGGACCAGCCCCAGCATTTT
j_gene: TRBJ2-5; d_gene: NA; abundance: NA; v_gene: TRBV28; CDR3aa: CASSPLERYQETQYF; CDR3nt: TGTGCCAGCAGTCCCCTAGAGAGGTACCAAGAGACCCAGTACTTC
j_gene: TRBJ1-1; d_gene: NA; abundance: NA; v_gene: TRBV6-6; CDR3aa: CATKRGGGGQAFF; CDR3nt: TGTGCCACCAAGAGGGGGGGCGGCGGTCAAGCTTTCTTT
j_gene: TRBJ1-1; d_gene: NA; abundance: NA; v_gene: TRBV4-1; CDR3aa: CASRQVDLGFMNTEAFF; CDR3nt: TGCGCCAGCAGGCAAGTGGACCTGGGGTTCATGAACACTGAAGCTTTCTTT
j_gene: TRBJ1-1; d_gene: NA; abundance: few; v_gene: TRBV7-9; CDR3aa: CASSLKARANTEAFF; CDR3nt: TGTGCCAGCAGCTTAAAAGCACGGGCGAACACTGAAGCTTTCTTT
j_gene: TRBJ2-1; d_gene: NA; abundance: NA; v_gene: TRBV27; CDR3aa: CASRLGASYNEQFF; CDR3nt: TGTGCCAGCCGACTAGGGGCTTCCTACAATGAGCAGTTCTTC
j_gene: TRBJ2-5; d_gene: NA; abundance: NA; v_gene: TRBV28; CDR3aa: CASSSYLGPWTQYF; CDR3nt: TGTGCCAGCAGTTCCTACCTTGGTCCTTGGACCCAGTACTTC
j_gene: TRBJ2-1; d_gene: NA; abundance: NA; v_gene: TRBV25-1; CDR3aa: CASSTWVADEQFF; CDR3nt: TGTGCCAGCAGCACATGGGTAGCGGATGAGCAGTTCTTC
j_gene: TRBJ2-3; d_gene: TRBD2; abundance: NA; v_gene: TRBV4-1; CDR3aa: CASSQSRLAGGLSTDTQYF; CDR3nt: TGCGCCAGCAGCCAATCCCGACTAGCGGGAGGCCTTAGCACAGATACGCAGTATTTT
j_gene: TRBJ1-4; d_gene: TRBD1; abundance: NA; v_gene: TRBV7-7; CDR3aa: CASSAGQGINEKLFF; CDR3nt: TGTGCCAGCAGCGCCGGACAGGGGATAAATGAAAAACTGTTTTTT
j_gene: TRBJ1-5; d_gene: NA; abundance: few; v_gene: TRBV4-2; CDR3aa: CASSQDSPPGFNQPQHF; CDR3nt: TGTGCCAGCAGCCAAGATTCGCCCCCAGGCTTCAATCAGCCCCAGCATTTT
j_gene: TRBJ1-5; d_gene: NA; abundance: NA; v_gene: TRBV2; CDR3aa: CASSPGTNSNQPQHF; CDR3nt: TGTGCCAGCAGTCCGGGAACGAATAGCAATCAGCCCCAGCATTTT
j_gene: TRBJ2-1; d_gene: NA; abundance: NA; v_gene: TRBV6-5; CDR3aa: CASSTGTRNNNEQFF; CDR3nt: TGTGCCAGCAGTACCGGGACAAGAAACAACAATGAGCAGTTCTTC
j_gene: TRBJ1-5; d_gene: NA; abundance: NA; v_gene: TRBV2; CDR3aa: CASSESEEGNQPQHF; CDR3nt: TGTGCCAGCAGTGAAAGCGAAGAGGGCAATCAGCCCCAGCATTTT
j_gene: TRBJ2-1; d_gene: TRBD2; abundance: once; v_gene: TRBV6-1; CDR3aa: CASSEILAGGSYNEQFF; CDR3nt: TGTGCCAGCAGTGAAATTCTAGCGGGAGGCTCCTACAATGAGCAGTTCTTC
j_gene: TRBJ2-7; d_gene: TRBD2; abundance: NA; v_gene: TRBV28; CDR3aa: CASTPGGVASTYEQYF; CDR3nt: TGTGCCAGCACCCCGGGAGGGGTGGCTTCCACCTACGAGCAGTACTTC
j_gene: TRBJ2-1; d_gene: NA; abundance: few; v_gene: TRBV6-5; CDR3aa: CASSYMRGRGDEQFF; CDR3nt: TGTGCCAGCAGTTACATGCGGGGGCGGGGCGATGAGCAGTTCTTC
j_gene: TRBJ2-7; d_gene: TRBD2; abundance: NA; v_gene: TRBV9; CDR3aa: CASSVASGGLLAGPSYEQYF; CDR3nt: TGTGCCAGCAGCGTAGCCTCCGGCGGACTATTAGCGGGACCCTCCTACGAGCAGTACTTC
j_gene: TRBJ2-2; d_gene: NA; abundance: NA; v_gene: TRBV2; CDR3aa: CASRALTGGTGELFF; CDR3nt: TGTGCCAGCAGGGCCCTGACAGGAGGAACCGGGGAGCTGTTTTTT
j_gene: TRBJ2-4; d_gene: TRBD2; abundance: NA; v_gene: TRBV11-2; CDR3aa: CASSLITSEGIQYF; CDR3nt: TGTGCCAGCAGCTTAATCACTAGCGAGGGCATTCAGTACTTC
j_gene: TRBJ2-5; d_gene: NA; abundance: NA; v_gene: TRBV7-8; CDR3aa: CASSLTLLETQYF; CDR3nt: TGTGCCAGCAGCCTGACACTACTGGAGACCCAGTACTTC
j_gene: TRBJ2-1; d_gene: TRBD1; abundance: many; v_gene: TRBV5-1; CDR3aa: CASSFTGTGGLNEQFF; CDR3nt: TGCGCCAGCAGCTTTACCGGGACAGGGGGCCTCAATGAGCAGTTCTTC
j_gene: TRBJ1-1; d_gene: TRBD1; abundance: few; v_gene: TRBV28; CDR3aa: CASSLLDRDTEAFF; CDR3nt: TGTGCCAGCAGTCTCCTTGACAGGGACACTGAAGCTTTCTTT
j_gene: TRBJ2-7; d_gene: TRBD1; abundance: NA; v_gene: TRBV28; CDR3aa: CASSFSSFGQGTGEQYF; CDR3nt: TGTGCCAGCAGTTTCTCATCTTTTGGACAGGGAACGGGTGAGCAGTACTTC
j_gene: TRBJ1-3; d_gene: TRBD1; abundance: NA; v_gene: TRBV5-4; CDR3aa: CASSSNRGASGNTIYF; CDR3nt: TGTGCCAGCAGCTCCAACAGGGGCGCTTCTGGAAACACCATATATTTT
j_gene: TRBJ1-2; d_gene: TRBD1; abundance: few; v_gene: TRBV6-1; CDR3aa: CASSGTDRTYYGYTF; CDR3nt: TGTGCCAGCAGTGGAACGGACAGGACTTACTATGGCTACACCTTC
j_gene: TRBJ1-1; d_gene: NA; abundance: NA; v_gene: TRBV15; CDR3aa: CATSRDPLGALDTEAFF; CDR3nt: TGTGCCACCAGCAGAGATCCGTTAGGGGCATTGGACACTGAAGCTTTCTTT
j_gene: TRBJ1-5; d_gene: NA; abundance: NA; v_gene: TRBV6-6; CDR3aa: CASGRDDNQPQHF; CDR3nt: TGTGCCAGCGGCAGGGATGACAATCAGCCCCAGCATTTT
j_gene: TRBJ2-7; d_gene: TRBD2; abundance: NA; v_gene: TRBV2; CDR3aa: CATSLLREGEQYF; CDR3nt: TGTGCCACCAGCCTTCTGCGGGAGGGCGAGCAGTACTTC
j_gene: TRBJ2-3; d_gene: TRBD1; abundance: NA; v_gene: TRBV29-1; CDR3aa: CSVDRDRKSADTQYF; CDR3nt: TGCAGCGTTGATCGGGACAGAAAGTCAGCAGATACGCAGTATTTT
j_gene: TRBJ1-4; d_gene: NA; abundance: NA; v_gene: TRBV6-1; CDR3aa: CASSDPGGANEKLFF; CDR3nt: TGTGCCAGCAGTGACCCCGGGGGAGCTAATGAAAAACTGTTTTTT
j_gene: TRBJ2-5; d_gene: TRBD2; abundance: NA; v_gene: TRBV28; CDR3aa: CASSRAGGDQETQYF; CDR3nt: TGTGCCAGCAGTAGAGCGGGAGGGGATCAAGAGACCCAGTACTTC
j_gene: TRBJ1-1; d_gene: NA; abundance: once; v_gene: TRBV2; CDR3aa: CARVMNTEAFF; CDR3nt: TGTGCCAGGGTAATGAACACTGAAGCTTTCTTT
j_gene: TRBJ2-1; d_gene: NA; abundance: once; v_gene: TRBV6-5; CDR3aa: CASAEGRLEYNEQFF; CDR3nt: TGTGCCAGCGCCGAGGGGAGACTAGAGTACAATGAGCAGTTCTTC
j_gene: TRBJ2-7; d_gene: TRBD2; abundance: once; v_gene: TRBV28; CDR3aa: CASSATSGRPYEQYF; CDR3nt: TGTGCCAGCAGTGCAACTAGCGGACGCCCCTACGAGCAGTACTTC
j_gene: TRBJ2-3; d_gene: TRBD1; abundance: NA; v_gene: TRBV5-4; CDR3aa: CASSYRQGAGTDTQYF; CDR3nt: TGTGCCAGCAGCTACCGACAGGGGGCTGGGACAGATACGCAGTATTTT
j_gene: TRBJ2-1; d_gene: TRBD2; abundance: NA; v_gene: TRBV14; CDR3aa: CASSQTGGRFGEQFF; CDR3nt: TGTGCCAGCAGCCAAACGGGAGGACGTTTTGGTGAGCAGTTCTTC
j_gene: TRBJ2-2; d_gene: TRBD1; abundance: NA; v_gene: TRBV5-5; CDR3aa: CASSNAGQAANTGELFF; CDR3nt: TGTGCCAGCAGCAATGCGGGACAGGCTGCGAACACCGGGGAGCTGTTTTTT
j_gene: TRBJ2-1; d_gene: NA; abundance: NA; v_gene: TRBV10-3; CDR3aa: CAISDRGPGEQFF; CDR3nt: TGTGCCATCAGTGATCGAGGACCTGGTGAGCAGTTCTTC
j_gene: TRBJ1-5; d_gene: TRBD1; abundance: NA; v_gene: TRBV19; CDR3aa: CASRTGVVEQPQHF; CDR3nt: TGTGCCAGTCGGACAGGGGTTGTAGAACAGCCCCAGCATTTT
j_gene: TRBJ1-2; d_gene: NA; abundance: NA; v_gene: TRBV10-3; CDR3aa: CAISDGDEAYGYTF; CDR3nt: TGTGCCATCAGTGACGGGGACGAAGCCTATGGCTACACCTTC
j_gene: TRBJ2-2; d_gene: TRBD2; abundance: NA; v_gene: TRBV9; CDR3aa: CASSVVTGGTGELFF; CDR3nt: TGTGCCAGCAGCGTAGTTACGGGAGGCACCGGGGAGCTGTTTTTT
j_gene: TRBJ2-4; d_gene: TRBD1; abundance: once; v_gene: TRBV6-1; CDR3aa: CASSQDRGKNIQYF; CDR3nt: TGTGCCAGCAGTCAAGACAGGGGCAAAAACATTCAGTACTTC
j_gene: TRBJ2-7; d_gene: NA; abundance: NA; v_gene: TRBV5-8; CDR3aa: CASSEVGGLREQYF; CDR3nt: TGTGCCAGCAGCGAGGTTGGGGGTCTTCGCGAGCAGTACTTC
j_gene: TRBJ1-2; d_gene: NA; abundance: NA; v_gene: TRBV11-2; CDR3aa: CASSSVGRAYGYTF; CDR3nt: TGTGCCAGCAGCTCAGTCGGCAGAGCGTATGGCTACACCTTC
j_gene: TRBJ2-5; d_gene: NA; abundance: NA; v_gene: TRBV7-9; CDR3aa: CASSLATGETQYF; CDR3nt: TGTGCCAGCAGCTTGGCCACCGGAGAGACCCAGTACTTC
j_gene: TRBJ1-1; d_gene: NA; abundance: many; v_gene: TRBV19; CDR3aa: CASSIEGLNTEAFF; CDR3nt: TGTGCCAGTAGTATAGAAGGGTTGAACACTGAAGCTTTCTTT
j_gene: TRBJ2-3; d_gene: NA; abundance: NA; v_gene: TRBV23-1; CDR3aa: CASSVGPWVDTQYF; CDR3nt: TGCGCCAGCAGTGTTGGCCCGTGGGTAGATACGCAGTATTTT
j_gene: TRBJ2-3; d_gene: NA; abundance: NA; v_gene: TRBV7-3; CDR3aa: CASSSPGDTQYF; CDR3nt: TGTGCCAGCAGCTCCCCAGGAGATACGCAGTATTTT
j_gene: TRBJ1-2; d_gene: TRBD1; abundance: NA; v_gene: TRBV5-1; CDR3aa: CASRITGVESGYTF; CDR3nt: TGCGCCAGCCGGATTACAGGGGTTGAAAGTGGCTACACCTTC
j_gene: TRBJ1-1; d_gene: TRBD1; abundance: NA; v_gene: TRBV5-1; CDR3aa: CASSSIPGQASEAFF; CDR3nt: TGCGCCAGCAGCTCTATCCCGGGACAGGCGTCCGAAGCTTTCTTT
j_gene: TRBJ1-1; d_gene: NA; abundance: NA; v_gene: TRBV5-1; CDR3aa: CASSTHPRQNTEAFF; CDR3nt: TGCGCCAGCAGCACACATCCCAGACAGAACACTGAAGCTTTCTTT
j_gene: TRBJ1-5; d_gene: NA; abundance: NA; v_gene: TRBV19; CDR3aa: CASSMVDFNQPQHF; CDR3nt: TGTGCCAGTAGTATGGTGGACTTCAATCAGCCCCAGCATTTT
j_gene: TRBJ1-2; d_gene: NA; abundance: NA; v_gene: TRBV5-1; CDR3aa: CASSLGDGQTRRGYTF; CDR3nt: TGCGCCAGCAGCTTGGGGGACGGACAGACAAGGCGCGGCTACACCTTC
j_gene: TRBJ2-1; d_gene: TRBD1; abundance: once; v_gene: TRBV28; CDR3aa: CASRGSGQGAWDEQFF; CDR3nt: TGTGCCAGCAGGGGATCGGGACAGGGGGCGTGGGATGAGCAGTTCTTC
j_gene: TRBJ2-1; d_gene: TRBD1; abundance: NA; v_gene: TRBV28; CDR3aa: CASSFRTSLRTGFINEQFF; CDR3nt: TGTGCCAGCAGTTTCCGCACGAGTCTTCGGACAGGGTTTATCAATGAGCAGTTCTTC